Detailed here is one T cell receptor beta chain. Its target antigen remains unknown. No base quality information exists; no much larger clone differs at one position. TCRbeta CDR3 regions were amplified from genomic DNA by means of the immunoSEQ Assay, a bias-controlled multiplex PCR. The study's processing was this. The number of nucleated cells in each sample was estimated by amplification of reference gene primers within the assay. To quantify the absolute abundance of each unique TCRbeta CDR3 rearrangement, sequence reads were collapsed and filtered. For each sample, productive Simpson clonality was calculated by taking the square root of Simpson's diversity index across productive rearrangements. The table was pulled from immuneACCESS by TCRdb, which kept in-frame rearrangements only. Such tables lose some clones; where checked, under half of the loss comes from unresolved V genes, and the rest has no known cause. That table supplies the V and J calls and clone size; D and trimming were determined from the DNA. Recorded for this sample are tens of thousands of clones; 85% to 95% of them occurred a single time. Clones ranked in the top ten supply less than 50% of the sample.

The source of the sample is a study of blood T cell repertoires in COVID-19 (dated by TCRdb to 2020 to 2021). Study-wide context: Collaborator samples came from the United States, Italy and Spain and covered acute and convalescent phases of COVID-19. The samples were drawn from two sources: the first 160 participants of the ongoing ImmuneRACE study, and over 950 subjects contributed by 6 global collaborators. The repertoires were released in a freely available public database meant as a resource for research on the immune response to SARS-CoV-2. The material from the prospective study consisted of cDNA or gDNA derived from T cells, B-cell-depleted T cells, or PBMCs. The dataset comprised deeply sampled blood TCRbeta repertoires from subjects exposed to, actively infected with, or recovered from COVID-19. A de-identified subject ID, COVID-19 status, age in years and sex were almost always included in the sample metadata. Where available, HLA class I and class II types were obtained from metadata supplied by the sample provider rather than from assay-based typing. The paper as a whole reports these results and caveats: Clinical and demographic metadata were provided uncurated, with the amount varying by source and participant.

Whole blood was collected in K2EDTA tubes by collaborating institutions according to the institutions' own protocols. For TCRbeta analysis, collaborators shipped samples in one of three forms: frozen whole blood, isolated PBMCs, or DNA extracted from either of those sample types. This TCR was recovered from a man in his 60s with active or convalescent COVID-19. What was sequenced was peripheral blood.

The nucleotide sequence reads as follows: TGTGCCATCAGTGGTTCAGACAGGAACACTGAAGCTTTCTTT. Translation gives CAISGSDRNTEAFF. The chain joins TRBV10-3 to TRBJ1-1; TRBD1 is perhaps the D gene, given 5 matching bases. V lost 4 bases and J lost 1 base; the stretch between them is 10 bases long. The germline V gene encodes CDR1 ENHRY and CDR2 SYGVKD. The CDR3 contains 14 residues, cysteine and phenylalanine counted. The sequence is cut down to CDR3 DNA, 42 bases in frame from base 1.